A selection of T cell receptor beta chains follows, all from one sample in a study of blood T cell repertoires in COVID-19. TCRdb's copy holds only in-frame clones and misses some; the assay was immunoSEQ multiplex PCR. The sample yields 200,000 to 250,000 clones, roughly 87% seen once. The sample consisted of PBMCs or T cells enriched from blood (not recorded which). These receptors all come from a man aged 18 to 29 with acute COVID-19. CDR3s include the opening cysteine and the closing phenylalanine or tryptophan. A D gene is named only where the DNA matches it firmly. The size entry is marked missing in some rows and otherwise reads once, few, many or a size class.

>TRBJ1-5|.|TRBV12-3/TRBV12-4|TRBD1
CASRWGQQPQHF
TGTGCCAGCAGGTGGGGACAGCAGCCCCAGCATTTT
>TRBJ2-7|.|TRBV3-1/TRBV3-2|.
CASSPGSPYEQYF
TGTGCCAGCAGCCCCGGGTCCCCTTACGAGCAGTACTTC
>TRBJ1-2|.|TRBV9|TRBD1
CASSATPGQGVYTF
TGTGCCAGCAGCGCGACCCCGGGACAGGGCGTCTACACCTTC
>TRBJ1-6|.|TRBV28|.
CAAGGADLIGSYNSPLHF
TGTGCCGCAGGAGGGGCAGACCTTATTGGCTCCTATAATTCACCCCTCCACTTT
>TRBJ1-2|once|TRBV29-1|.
CSVEPSGAGYTF
TGCAGCGTTGAACCATCAGGGGCTGGCTACACCTTC
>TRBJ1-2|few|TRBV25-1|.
CASSDAQGNYGYTF
TGTGCCAGCAGTGATGCGCAGGGGAACTATGGCTACACCTTC
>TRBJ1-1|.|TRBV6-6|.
CASSSTGWGTEAFF
TGTGCCAGCAGTTCTACAGGGTGGGGCACTGAAGCTTTCTTT
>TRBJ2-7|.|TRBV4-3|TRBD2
CASSQGTSGPERGIDEQYF
TGCGCCAGCAGCCAAGGGACTAGCGGTCCCGAGAGAGGAATCGACGAGCAGTACTTC
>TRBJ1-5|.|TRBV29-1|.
CSVADGRRDQPQHF
TGCAGCGTTGCCGATGGGAGACGGGATCAGCCCCAGCATTTT
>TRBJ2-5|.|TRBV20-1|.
CSASQPASMPKVEDWGQETQYF
TGCAGTGCTAGTCAGCCAGCCAGCATGCCCAAGGTGGAGGACTGGGGACAAGAGACCCAGTACTTC
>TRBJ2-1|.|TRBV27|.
CASSLGASGYNEQFF
TGTGCCAGCAGTTTGGGGGCAAGTGGGTACAATGAGCAGTTCTTC
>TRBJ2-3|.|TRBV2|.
CASSESPLVVPQYF
TGTGCCAGCAGTGAGTCCCCTTTAGTGGTTCCGCAGTATTTT
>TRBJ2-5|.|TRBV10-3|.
CAITERGLETQYF
TGTGCCATCACCGAACGGGGTTTGGAGACCCAGTACTTC
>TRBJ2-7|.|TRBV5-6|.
CASSPGGYEQYF
TGTGCCAGCAGCCCCGGGGGTTACGAGCAGTACTTC
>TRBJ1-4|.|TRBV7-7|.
CASSLWGGEKLFF
TGTGCTAGCAGCTTGTGGGGGGGTGAAAAACTGTTTTTT
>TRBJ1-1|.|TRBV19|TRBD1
CASSPRGLTEAFF
TGTGCCAGTAGCCCCAGGGGGCTCACTGAAGCTTTCTTT
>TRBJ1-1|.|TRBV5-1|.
CASSYRSSMNTEAFF
TGCGCCAGCAGCTACAGATCGTCGATGAACACTGAAGCTTTCTTT
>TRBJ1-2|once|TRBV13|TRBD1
CASSTRQGPVRDGYTF
TGTGCCAGCAGCACTAGACAGGGCCCGGTTCGGGATGGCTACACCTTC
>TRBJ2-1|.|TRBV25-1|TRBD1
CATPGQGVGNEQFF
TGTGCCACTCCGGGACAGGGGGTTGGGAATGAGCAGTTCTTC
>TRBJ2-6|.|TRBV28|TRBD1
CASSRPGTGSGANVLTF
TGTGCCAGCAGCCGACCCGGGACAGGCTCCGGGGCCAACGTCCTGACTTTC
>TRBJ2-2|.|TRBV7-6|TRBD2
CASSLVSLAGAGELFF
TGTGCCAGCAGCTTAGTCTCGCTAGCGGGAGCCGGGGAGCTGTTTTTT
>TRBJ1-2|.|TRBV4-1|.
CASSQGLGQQYYGYTF
TGCGCCAGCAGCCAAGGGCTAGGACAACAGTACTATGGCTACACCTTC
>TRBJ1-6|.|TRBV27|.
CASSSTGIGVGTLHF
TGTGCCAGCAGTTCCACAGGGATCGGGGTAGGGACCCTCCACTTT
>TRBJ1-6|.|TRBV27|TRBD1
CASSLLDRGESPLHF
TGTGCCAGCAGTTTATTAGACAGGGGAGAGTCACCCCTCCACTTT
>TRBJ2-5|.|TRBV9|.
CASSVAQGGQETQYF
TGTGCCAGCAGCGTAGCTCAGGGGGGCCAAGAGACCCAGTACTTC
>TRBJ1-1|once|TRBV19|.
CASSIRGGAEAFF
TGTGCCAGTAGTATACGAGGAGGGGCAGAAGCTTTCTTT
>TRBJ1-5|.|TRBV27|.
CASGTAPNQPQHF
TGTGCCAGCGGGACTGCCCCCAATCAGCCCCAGCATTTT
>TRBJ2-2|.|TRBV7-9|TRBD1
CASSGGQGDTGELFF
TGTGCCAGCAGCGGGGGACAGGGAGATACCGGGGAGCTGTTTTTT
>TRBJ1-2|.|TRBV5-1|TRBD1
CASSPTSDRSYGYTF
TGCGCCAGCAGCCCGACTTCGGACAGGAGCTATGGCTACACCTTC
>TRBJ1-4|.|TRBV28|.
CASSLQGSTNEKLFF
TGTGCCAGCAGTTTGCAGGGATCAACTAATGAAAAACTGTTTTTT
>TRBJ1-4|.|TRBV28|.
CASSPGGLTVYNEKLFF
TGTGCCAGCAGCCCCGGGGGGTTGACAGTATACAATGAAAAACTGTTTTTT
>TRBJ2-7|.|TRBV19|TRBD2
CASSKLGRDYEQYF
TGTGCCAGTAGTAAGCTCGGGAGGGACTACGAGCAGTACTTC
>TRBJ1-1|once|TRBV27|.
CASSLRGPDTEAFF
TGTGCCAGCAGTTTACGAGGGCCGGACACTGAAGCTTTCTTT
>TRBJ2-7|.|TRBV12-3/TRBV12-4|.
CASSKGAYEQYF
TGTGCCAGCAGTAAGGGAGCCTACGAGCAGTACTTC
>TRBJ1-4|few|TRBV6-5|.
CASNQVENEKLFF
TGTGCCAGCAACCAGGTTGAGAATGAAAAACTGTTTTTT
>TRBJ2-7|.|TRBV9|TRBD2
CASSPRGGFYEQYF
TGTGCCAGCAGCCCTCGGGGGGGGTTCTACGAGCAGTACTTC
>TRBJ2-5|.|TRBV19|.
CASSIPVARELEETQYF
TGTGCCAGTAGTATTCCCGTGGCGAGGGAATTGGAAGAGACCCAGTACTTC
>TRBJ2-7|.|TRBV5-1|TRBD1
CASRKGQTSDEQYF
TGCGCCAGCAGGAAGGGACAGACCTCTGACGAGCAGTACTTC
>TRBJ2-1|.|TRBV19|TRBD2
CASSKIAGGAYNEQFF
TGTGCCAGTAGTAAGATAGCGGGGGGAGCCTACAATGAGCAGTTCTTC
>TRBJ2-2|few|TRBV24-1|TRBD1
CATSGTGGGGLGELFF
TGTGCCACCAGTGGTACAGGGGGCGGAGGCCTCGGGGAGCTGTTTTTT
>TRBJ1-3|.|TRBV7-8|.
CASSPGGTGNTIYF
TGTGCCAGCAGCCCGGGGGGTACTGGAAACACCATATATTTT
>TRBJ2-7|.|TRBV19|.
CASSIALGNEQYF
TGTGCCAGTAGTATAGCCCTCGGGAACGAGCAGTACTTC
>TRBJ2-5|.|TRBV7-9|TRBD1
CASRPRQGQQETQYF
TGTGCCAGCAGACCAAGACAGGGGCAACAAGAGACCCAGTACTTC
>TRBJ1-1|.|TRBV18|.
CASSPGLNTEAFF
TGTGCCAGCTCGCCAGGGCTCAACACTGAAGCTTTCTTT
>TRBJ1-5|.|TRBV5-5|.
CASSPDGNSNQPQHF
TGTGCCAGCAGCCCGGACGGGAATAGCAATCAGCCCCAGCATTTT
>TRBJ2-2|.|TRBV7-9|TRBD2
CASTLEGLAGDTGELFF
TGTGCCAGCACACTAGAGGGACTAGCGGGGGACACCGGGGAGCTGTTTTTT
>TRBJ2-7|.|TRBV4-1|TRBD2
CASSQDLLLAGGPVYEQYF
TGCGCCAGCAGCCAAGATTTGTTACTAGCGGGAGGGCCGGTTTACGAGCAGTACTTC
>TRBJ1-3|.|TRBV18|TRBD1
CASSPPGQSGNTIYF
TGTGCCAGCTCACCACCGGGACAGAGTGGAAACACCATATATTTT
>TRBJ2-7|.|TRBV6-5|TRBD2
CASSYGSSGYEQYF
TGTGCCAGCAGTTACGGTTCTAGCGGCTACGAGCAGTACTTC
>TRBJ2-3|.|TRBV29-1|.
CSADRTNQELQISTDTQYF
TGCAGCGCTGATAGGACTAACCAAGAGCTTCAAATTAGCACAGATACGCAGTATTTT
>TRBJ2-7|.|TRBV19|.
CASSIGPGQGGYEQYF
TGTGCCAGTAGTATCGGGCCCGGACAGGGAGGGTACGAGCAGTACTTC
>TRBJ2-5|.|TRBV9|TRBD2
CASSVGLAGGETQYF
TGTGCCAGCAGCGTCGGACTAGCGGGAGGAGAGACCCAGTACTTC
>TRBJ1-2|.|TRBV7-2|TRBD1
CASSPTGGGGYTF
TGTGCCAGCAGCCCTACAGGGGGAGGTGGCTACACCTTC
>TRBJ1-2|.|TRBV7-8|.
CASSSPDKRAGYGYTF
TGTGCCAGCAGCTCGCCTGATAAGAGGGCAGGCTATGGCTACACCTTC
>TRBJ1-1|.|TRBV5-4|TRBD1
CASSSRDRGNTEAFF
TGTGCCAGCAGCTCCCGGGACAGGGGAAACACTGAAGCTTTCTTT
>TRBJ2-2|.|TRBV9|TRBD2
CASSVKSAGGTGELFF
TGTGCCAGCAGCGTAAAGTCAGCGGGAGGAACCGGGGAGCTGTTTTTT
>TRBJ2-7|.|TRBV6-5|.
CASGGIIAYEQYF
TGTGCCAGCGGAGGGATCATAGCCTACGAGCAGTACTTC
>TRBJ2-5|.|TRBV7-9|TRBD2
CASSPPLVAGGQETQYF
TGTGCCAGCAGCCCCCCATTAGTAGCGGGAGGGCAAGAGACCCAGTACTTC
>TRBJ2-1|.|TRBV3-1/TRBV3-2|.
CASSTRDKPYNEQFF
TGTGCCAGCAGCACCCGGGACAAACCCTACAATGAGCAGTTCTTC